The TCR beta chain under discussion was sequenced for a study of cytomegalovirus exposure and HLA in healthy donors. Study-level background: Unique TCRs numbering some 77 million, obtained from HLA-typed donors, made up an early data release.

General study findings and limits: Later analysis showed TCR association rates varying by HLA locus, highest for DRB1 and lowest for HLA-C. Within an earlier analysis, most TCR beta V segments proved productive either about 90% or about 30% of the time.

The PCR employed 60 Vbeta primers together with 13 Jbeta primers. Produced via immunoSEQ multiplex PCR; TCRdb's table is partial and in-frame only. The sample carries 110,000 to 150,000 clones, more than 75% recorded once. Worth noting for this clone: As yet, its antigen is unknown.

Sequencing used PBMCs. This sequence originates from a man in his late teens or twenties in good health and CMV-seronegative.

The CDR3 DNA is TGTGCCAGCAGTGAAGCTGGGTCGGGTCCCCCTTACAATGAGCAGTTCTTC. Translated: CASSEAGSGPPYNEQFF. The V call is TRBV2, the J call TRBJ2-1, with D uncertain. V was trimmed by 0 bases and J by 4 bases, leaving 16 bases between them. The germline CDR1 and CDR2 sequences are SNHLY and FYNNEI. This CDR3 is 17 amino acids long.